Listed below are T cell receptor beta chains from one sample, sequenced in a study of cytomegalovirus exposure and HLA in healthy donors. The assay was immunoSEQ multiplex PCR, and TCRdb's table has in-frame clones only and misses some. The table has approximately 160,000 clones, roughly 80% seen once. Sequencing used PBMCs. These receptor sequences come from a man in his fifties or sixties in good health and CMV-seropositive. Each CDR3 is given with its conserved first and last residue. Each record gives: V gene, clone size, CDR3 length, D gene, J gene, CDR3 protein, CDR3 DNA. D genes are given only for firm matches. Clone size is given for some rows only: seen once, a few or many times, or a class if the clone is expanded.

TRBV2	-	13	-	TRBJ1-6	CASSQGFYSPLHF	TGTGCCAGTTCACAGGGTTTTTATTCACCCCTCCACTTT
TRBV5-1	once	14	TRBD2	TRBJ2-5	CASSLVGGQETQYF	TGCGCCAGCAGCTTGGTCGGGGGGCAAGAGACCCAGTACTTC
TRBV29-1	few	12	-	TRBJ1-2	CSVEGTPDGYTF	TGCAGCGTTGAAGGAACCCCAGATGGCTACACCTTC
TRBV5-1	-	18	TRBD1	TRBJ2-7	CASSLDVRTGGHPYEQYF	TGCGCCAGCAGCTTGGATGTCCGGACAGGGGGGCACCCCTACGAGCAGTACTTC
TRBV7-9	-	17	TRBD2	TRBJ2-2	CASSLEGWREDTGELFF	TGTGCCAGCAGCTTAGAAGGGTGGCGGGAGGACACCGGGGAGCTGTTTTTT
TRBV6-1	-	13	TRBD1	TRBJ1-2	CASRPTGTGGTTF	TGTGCCAGCAGACCAACCGGGACAGGGGGGACGACCTTC
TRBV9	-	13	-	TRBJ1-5	CASSVGPHQPQHF	TGTGCCAGCAGCGTAGGGCCCCATCAGCCCCAGCATTTT
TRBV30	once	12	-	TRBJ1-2	CASWGRDYGYTF	TGTGCCTCGTGGGGCAGGGACTATGGCTACACCTTC
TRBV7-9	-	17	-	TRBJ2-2	CASSLGWQVKNTGELFF	TGTGCCAGCAGCTTAGGGTGGCAGGTGAAAAACACCGGGGAGCTGTTTTTT
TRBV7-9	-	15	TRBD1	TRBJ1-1	CASSLLRDRNTEAFF	TGTGCCAGCAGCCTACTCAGGGACAGGAACACTGAAGCTTTCTTT
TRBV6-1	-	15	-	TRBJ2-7	CASRGIQGGGYEQYF	TGTGCCAGCAGGGGAATACAGGGAGGGGGCTACGAGCAGTACTTC
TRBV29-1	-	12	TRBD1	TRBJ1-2	CSVVGTGSGYTF	TGCAGCGTTGTGGGGACAGGGAGTGGCTACACCTTC
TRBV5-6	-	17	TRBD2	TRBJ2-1	CASSLLGLAASYNEQFF	TGTGCCAGCAGCTTGTTGGGACTAGCGGCCTCCTACAATGAGCAGTTCTTC